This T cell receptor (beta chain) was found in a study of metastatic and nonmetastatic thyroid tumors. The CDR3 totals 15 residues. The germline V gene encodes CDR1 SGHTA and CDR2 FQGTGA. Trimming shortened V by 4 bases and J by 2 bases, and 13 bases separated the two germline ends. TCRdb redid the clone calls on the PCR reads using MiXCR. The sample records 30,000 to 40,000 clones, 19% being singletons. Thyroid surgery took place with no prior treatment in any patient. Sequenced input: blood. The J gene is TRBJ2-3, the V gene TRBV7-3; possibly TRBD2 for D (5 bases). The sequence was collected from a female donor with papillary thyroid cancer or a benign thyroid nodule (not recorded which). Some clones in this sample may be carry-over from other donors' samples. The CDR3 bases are TGTGCCAGCAGCTCAAGCGGTGAGAACACAGATACGCAGTATTTT. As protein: CASSSSGENTDTQYF.